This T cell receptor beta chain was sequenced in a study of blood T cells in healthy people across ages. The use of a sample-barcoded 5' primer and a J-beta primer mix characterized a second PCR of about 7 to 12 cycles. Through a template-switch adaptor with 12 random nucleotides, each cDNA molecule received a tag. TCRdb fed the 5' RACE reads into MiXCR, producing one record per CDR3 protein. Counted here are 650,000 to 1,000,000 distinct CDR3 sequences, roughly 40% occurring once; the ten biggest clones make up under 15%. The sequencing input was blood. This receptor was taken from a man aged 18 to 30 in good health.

The CDR3 sequence is CASSSPLGRGTEAFF. DNA of the CDR3: TGTGCCAGCAGCTCTCCTCTGGGAAGGGGCACTGAAGCTTTCTTT. The chain carries TRBV5-6 and TRBJ1-1, with D maybe TRBD1 (5 bases). Trimming stripped 3 bases from V and 4 bases from J, with 16 bases between. The CDR3 sequence is 15 residues long. CDR1 and CDR2 (germline): SGHDT, YYEEEE.